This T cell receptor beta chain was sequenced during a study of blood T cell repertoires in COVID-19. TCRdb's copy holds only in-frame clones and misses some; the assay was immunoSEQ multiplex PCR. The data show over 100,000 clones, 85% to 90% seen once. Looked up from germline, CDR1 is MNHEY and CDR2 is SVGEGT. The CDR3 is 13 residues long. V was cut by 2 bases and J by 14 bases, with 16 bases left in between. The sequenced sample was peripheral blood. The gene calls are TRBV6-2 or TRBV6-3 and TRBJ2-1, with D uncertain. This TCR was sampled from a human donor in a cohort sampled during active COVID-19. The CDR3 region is CASSYDGHDNKFF. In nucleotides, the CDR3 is TGTGCCAGCAGTTACGATGGGCACGACAATAAGTTCTTC.